The sequence of this TCR beta chain was determined in a study of T cell repertoires in cytomegalovirus infection. V lost 3 bases, J lost 0 bases, and 9 bases lay in between. CDR1 and CDR2 from the germline V gene are SEHNR and FQNEAQ (reference sequence). The CDR3 is 15 amino acids. Broader study findings: Totalled public TCR beta family frequency picked out people who carried CMV plus the relevant HLA.

MiXCR, run by TCRdb on the reads, gives a single entry per CDR3 protein. The sample carries some 480,000 distinct CDR3 sequences, about 33% recorded once. Details on this clonotype: Its antigen is undetermined.

The V call is TRBV7-9, the J call TRBJ1-3, with D hard to call. This sequence was found in a human donor in good health (CMV status not recorded). Some clones in this sample may be carry-over from other donors' samples. Sequencing used cultured PBMCs, obtained from culture after CMV antigen stimulation. CDR3 protein: CASSFPTDSGNTIYF. In nucleotides, the CDR3 is TGTGCCAGCAGCTTTCCCACAGACTCTGGAAACACCATATATTTT.